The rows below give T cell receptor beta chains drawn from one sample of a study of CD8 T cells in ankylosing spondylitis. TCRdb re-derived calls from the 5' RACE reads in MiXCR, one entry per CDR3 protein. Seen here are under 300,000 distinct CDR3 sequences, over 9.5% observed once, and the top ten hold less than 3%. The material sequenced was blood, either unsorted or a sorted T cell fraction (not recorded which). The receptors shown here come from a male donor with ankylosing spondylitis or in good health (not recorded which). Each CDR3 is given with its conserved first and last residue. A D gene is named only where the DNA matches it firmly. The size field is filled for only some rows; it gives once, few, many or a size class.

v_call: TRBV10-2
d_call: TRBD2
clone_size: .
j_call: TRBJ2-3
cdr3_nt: TGCGCCAGCACGGCGGGAGATCGCACAGATACGCAGTATTTT
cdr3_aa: CASTAGDRTDTQYF

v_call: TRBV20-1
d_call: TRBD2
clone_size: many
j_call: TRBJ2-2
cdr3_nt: TGCAGTGCTTATAACCTAGCGGGGGGCGCCGGGGAGCTGTTTTTT
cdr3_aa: CSAYNLAGGAGELFF

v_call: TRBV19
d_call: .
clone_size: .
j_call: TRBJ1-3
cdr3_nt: TGTGCCACCCCAATAGGGGGGACAACCGGGAACACCATATATTTT
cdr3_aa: CATPIGGTTGNTIYF

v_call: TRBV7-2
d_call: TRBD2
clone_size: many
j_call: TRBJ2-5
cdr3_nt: TGTGCCAGCAGCTTCCAGCGGGGGGCTGGTGAGACCCAGTACTTC
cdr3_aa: CASSFQRGAGETQYF

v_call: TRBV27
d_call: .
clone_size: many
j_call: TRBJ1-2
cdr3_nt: TGTGCCAGCAGTCCACGGACAATGGGGAGCGGCTACACCTTC
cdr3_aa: CASSPRTMGSGYTF

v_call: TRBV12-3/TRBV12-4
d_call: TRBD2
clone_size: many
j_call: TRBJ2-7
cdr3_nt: TGTGCCAGCAGCCGAGGGACTAGCGGGCCCTACGAGCAGTACTTC
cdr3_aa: CASSRGTSGPYEQYF

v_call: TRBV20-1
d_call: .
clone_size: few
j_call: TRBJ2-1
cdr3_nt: TGCAGTGCTAGAGATGCGGGATCCTACAATGAGCAGTTCTTC
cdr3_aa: CSARDAGSYNEQFF

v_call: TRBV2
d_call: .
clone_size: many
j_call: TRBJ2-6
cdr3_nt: TGTGCCAGCACGGGGACTCCCGGGGCCAACGTCCTGACTTTC
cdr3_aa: CASTGTPGANVLTF

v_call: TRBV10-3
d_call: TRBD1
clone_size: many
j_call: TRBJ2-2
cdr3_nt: TGTGCCATCAGTGGGACAGGGCACGAGGACACCGGGGAGCTGTTTTTT
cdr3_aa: CAISGTGHEDTGELFF

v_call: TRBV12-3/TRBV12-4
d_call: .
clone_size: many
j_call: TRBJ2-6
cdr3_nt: TGTGCCAGCAGTCCCGATCTAGGCTACTCTGGGGCCAACGTCCTGACTTTC
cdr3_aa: CASSPDLGYSGANVLTF

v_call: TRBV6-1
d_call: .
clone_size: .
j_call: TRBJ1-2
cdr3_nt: TGTGCCAGCAGGTCATCCATGGGGCCTAGGGGCTACACCTTC
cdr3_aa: CASRSSMGPRGYTF

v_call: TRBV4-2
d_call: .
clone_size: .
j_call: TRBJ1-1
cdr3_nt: TGTGCCAGCAGCCAGCCGGGAGCTGGGAAAACTGAAGCTTTCTTT
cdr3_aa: CASSQPGAGKTEAFF

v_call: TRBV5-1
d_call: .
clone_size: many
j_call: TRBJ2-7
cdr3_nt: TGCGCCAGCAGCTTGGATACCAACCCCTACGAGCAGTACTTC
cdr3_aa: CASSLDTNPYEQYF

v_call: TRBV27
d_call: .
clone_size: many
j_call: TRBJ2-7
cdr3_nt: TGTGCCAGCAGTTTATTGCGGGGCTACGAGCAGTACTTC
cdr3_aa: CASSLLRGYEQYF

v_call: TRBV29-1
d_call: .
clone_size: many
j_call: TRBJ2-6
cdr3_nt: TGCAGCGTGGGGGAGGCCAACGTCCTGACTTTC
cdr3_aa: CSVGEANVLTF

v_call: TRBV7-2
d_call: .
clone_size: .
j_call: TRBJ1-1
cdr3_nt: TGTGCCAGCAGCCGTGGGGGGGGACCCGAAGCTTTCTTT
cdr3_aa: CASSRGGGPEAFF

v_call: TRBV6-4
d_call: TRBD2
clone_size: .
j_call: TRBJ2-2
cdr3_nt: TGTGCCAGCAGTGAACTAGCGGGCACCGGGGAGCTGTTTTTT
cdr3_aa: CASSELAGTGELFF

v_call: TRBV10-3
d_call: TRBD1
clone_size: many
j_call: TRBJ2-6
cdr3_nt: TGTGCCATCAGTGGGACAGGGTACTTTTACTCTGGGGCCAACGTCCTGACTTTC
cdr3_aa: CAISGTGYFYSGANVLTF

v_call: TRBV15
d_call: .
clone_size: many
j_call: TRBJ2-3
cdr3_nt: TGTGCCACCAGCAAGAGGGGGGGAGGGCCAGATACGCAGTATTTT
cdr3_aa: CATSKRGGGPDTQYF

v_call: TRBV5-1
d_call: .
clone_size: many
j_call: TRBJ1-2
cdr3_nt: TGCGCCAGCAGCTTTCACGAGTCTGCTAACTATGGCTACACCTTC
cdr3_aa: CASSFHESANYGYTF

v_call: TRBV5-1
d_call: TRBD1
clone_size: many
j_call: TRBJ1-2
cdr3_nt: TGCGCCAGCAGCCCCGACAGGGTTTATGGCTACACCTTC
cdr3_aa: CASSPDRVYGYTF

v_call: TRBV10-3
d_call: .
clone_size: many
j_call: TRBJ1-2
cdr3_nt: TGTGCCATCAGTGAGGCGGGGGGCAGAGGTGACTATGGCTACACCTTC
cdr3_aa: CAISEAGGRGDYGYTF

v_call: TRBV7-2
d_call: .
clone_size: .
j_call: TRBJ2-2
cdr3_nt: TGTGCCAGCAGGTCCGCCGGCTCGACCGGGGAGCTGTTTTTT
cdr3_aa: CASRSAGSTGELFF

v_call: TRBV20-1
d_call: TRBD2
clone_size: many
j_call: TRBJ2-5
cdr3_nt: TGCAGTGCTAGAGAAACTAGCGGGAGTGGTGAGACCCAGTACTTC
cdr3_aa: CSARETSGSGETQYF

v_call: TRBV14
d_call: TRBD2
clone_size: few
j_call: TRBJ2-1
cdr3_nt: TGTGCCAGCAGCCCCTCCCCCCAGACTAGCGGGGGTTACAATGAGCAGTTCTTC
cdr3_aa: CASSPSPQTSGGYNEQFF